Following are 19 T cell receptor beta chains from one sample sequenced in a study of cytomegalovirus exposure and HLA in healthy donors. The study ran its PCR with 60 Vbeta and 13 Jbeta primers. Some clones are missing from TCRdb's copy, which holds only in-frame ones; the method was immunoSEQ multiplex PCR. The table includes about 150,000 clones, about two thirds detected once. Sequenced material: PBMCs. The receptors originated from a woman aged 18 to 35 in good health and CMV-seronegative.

In nucleotides, the CDR3 is TGTGCCAGCAGAAGAGCGAGCTCCTACGAGCAGTACGTC. Translation gives CASRRASSYEQYV. The rearrangement uses TRBV7-2 and TRBJ2-7; D ambiguous. V gave up 6 bases and J gave up 0 bases, with 9 bases separating them. Per the germline V gene, CDR1 is SGHTA and CDR2 is FQGNSA. The CDR3 sequence is 13 residues long.

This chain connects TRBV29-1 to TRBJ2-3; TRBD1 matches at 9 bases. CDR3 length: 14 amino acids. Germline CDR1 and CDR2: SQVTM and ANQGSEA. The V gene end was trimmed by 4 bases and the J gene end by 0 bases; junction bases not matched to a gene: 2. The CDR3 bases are TGCAGCGTTGGACAGGGGGGAAGCACAGATACGCAGTATTTT. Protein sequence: CSVGQGGSTDTQYF.

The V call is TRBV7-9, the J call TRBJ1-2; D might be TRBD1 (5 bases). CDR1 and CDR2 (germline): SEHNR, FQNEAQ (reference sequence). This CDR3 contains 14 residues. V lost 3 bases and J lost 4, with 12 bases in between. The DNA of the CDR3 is TGTGCCAGCAGCTTTGGGGGGTTCATCTATGGCTACACCTTC. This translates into CASSFGGFIYGYTF.

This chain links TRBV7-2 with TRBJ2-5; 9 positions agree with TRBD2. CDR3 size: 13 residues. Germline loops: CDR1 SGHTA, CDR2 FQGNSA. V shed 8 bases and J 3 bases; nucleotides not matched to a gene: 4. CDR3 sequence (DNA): TGTGCCAGCTGGTCTAGCGGGAAAGAGACCCAGTACTTC. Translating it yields CASWSSGKETQYF.

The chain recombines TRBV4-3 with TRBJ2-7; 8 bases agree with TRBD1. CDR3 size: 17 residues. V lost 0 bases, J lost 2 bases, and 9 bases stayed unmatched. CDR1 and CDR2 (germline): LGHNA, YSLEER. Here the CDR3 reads CASSQDRDRLRTYEQYV. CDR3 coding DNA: TGCGCCAGCAGCCAAGATCGGGACAGGTTACGAACCTACGAGCAGTACGTC.

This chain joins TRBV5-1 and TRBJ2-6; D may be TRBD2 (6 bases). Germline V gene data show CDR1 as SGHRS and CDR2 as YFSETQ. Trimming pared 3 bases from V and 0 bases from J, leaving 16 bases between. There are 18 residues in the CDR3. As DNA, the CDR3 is TGCGCCAGCAGCTCCAACGCGGGACGTCTCTCTGGGGCCAACGTCCTGACTTTC. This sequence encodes CASSSNAGRLSGANVLTF.

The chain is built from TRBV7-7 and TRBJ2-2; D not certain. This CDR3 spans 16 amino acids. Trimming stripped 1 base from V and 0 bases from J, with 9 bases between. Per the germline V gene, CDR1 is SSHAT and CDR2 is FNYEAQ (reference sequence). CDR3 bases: TGTGCCAGCAGCTTAGTTGCGGATCCGAACACCGGGGAGCTGTTTTTT. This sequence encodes CASSLVADPNTGELFF.

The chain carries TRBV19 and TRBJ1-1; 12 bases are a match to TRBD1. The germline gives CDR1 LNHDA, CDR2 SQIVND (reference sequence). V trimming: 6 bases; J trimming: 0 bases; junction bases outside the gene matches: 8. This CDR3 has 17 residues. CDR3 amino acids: CASSPGQGAGMNTEAFF. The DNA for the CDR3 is TGTGCCAGTAGCCCGGGACAGGGGGCCGGGATGAACACTGAAGCTTTCTTT. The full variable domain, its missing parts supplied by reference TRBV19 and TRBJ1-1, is DGGITQSPKYLFRKEGQNVTLSCEQNLNHDAMYWYRQDPGQGLRLIYYSQIVNDFQKGDIAEGYSVSREKKESFPLTVTSAQKNPTAFYLCASSPGQGAGMNTEAFFGQGTRLTVV.

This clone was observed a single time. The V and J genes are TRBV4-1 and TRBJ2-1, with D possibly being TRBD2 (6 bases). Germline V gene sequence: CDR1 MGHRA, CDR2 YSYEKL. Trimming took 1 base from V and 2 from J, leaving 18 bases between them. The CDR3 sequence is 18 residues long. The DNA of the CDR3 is TGCGCCAGCAGCCAAGGCGCTCGGACTGGCGGGGCCTACAATGAGCAGTTCTTC. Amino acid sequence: CASSQGARTGGAYNEQFF.

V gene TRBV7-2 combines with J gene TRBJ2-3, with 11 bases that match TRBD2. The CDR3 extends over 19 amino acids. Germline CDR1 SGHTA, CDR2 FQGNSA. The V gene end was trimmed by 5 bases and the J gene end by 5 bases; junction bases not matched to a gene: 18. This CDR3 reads CASSPLFLTSGRLLDTQYF. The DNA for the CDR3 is TGTGCCAGCAGCCCCCTATTTTTAACTAGCGGGAGATTATTAGATACGCAGTATTTT.

The CDR3 DNA reads TGTGCCAGCAGCCCACCCCCCGGGACAGCCTTCGAGCAGTACTTC. It encodes CASSPPPGTAFEQYF. This sequence joins TRBV7-8 and TRBJ2-7; 7 bases are a match to TRBD1. Germline lookup yields CDR1 SGHVS and CDR2 FQNEAQ. With V trimmed by 5 bases and J by 6 bases, 13 bases remained unmatched. This CDR3 is 15 amino acids long.

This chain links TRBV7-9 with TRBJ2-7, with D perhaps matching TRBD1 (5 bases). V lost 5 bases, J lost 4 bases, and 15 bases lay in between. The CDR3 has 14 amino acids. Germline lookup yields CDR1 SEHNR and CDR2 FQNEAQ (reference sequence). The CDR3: CASSTAGLVYEQYF. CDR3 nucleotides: TGTGCCAGCAGCACCGCAGGGCTTGTATACGAGCAGTACTTC. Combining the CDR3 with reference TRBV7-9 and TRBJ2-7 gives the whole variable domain DTGVSQNPRHKITKRGQNVTFRCDPISEHNRLYWYRQTLGQGPEFLTYFQNEAQLEKSRLLSDRFSAERPKGSFSTLEIQRTEQGDSAMYLCASSTAGLVYEQYFGPGTRLTVT.

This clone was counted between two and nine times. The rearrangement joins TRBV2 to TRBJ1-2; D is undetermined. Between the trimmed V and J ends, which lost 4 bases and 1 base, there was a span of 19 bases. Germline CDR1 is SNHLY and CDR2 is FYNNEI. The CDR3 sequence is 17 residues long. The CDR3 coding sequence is TGTGCCAGCAGTGTAGGCGAGGTTTCATGGGTTAACTATGGCTACACCTTC. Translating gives CASSVGEVSWVNYGYTF.

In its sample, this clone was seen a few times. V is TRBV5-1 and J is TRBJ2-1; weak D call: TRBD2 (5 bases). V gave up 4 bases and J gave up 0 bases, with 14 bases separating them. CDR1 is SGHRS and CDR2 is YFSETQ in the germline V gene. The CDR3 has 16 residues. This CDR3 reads CASSQIERSSYNEQFF. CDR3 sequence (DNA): TGCGCCAGCAGCCAAATCGAGCGGAGCTCCTACAATGAGCAGTTCTTC.

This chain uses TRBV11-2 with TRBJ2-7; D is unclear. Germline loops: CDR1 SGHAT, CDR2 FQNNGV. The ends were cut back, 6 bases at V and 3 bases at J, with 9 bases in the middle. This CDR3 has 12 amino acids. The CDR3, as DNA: TGTGCCAGCAGGTCTCCAGTCTACGAGCAGTACTTC. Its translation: CASRSPVYEQYF.

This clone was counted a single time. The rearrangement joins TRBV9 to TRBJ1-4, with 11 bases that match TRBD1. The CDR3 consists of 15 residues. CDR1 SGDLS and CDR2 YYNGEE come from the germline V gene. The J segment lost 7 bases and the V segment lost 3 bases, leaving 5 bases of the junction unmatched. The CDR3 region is CASSDRTGGGEKLFF. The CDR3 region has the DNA TGTGCCAGCAGCGACCGGACAGGGGGCGGTGAAAAACTGTTTTTT. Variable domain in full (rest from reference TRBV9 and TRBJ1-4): DSGVTQTPKHLITATGQRVTLRCSPRSGDLSVYWYQQSLDQGLQFLIQYYNGEERAKGNILERFSAQQFPDLHSELNLSSLELGDSALYFCASSDRTGGGEKLFFGSGTQLSVL.

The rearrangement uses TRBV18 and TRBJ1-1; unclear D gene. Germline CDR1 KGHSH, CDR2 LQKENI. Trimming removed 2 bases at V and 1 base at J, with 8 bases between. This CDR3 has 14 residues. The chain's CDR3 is CASSPFEENTEAFF. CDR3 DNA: TGTGCCAGCTCACCATTTGAGGAGAACACTGAAGCTTTCTTT.

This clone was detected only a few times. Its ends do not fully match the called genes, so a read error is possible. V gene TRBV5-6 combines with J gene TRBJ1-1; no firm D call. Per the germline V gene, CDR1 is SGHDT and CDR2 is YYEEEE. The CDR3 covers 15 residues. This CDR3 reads CASSLETRQNTEAFF. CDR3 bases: TGTGCCAGCAGTTTGGAGACCCGACAGAACACTGAAGCTTTCTTT.

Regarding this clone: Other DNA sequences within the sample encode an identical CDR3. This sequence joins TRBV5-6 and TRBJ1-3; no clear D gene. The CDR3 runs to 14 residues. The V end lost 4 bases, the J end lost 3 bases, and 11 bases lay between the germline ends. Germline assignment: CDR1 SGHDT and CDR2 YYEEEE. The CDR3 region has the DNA TGTGCCAGCAGCCCTGACATTTTTGGAAACACCATATATTTT. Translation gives CASSPDIFGNTIYF.